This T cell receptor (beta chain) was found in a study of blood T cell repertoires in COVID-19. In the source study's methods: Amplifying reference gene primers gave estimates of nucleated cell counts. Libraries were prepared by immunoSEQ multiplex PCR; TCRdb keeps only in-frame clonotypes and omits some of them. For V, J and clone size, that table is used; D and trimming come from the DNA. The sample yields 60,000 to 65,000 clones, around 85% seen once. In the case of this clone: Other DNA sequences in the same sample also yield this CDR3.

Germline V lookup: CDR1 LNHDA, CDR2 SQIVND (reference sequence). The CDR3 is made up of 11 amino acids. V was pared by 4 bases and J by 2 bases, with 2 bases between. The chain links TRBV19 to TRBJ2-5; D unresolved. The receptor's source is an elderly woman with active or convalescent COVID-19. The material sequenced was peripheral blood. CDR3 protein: CASSTQETQYF. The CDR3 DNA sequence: TGTGCCAGTAGTACTCAAGAGACCCAGTACTTC. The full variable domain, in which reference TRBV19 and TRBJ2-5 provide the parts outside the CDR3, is DGGITQSPKYLFRKEGQNVTLSCEQNLNHDAMYWYRQDPGQGLRLIYYSQIVNDFQKGDIAEGYSVSREKKESFPLTVTSAQKNPTAFYLCASSTQETQYFGPGTRLLVL.